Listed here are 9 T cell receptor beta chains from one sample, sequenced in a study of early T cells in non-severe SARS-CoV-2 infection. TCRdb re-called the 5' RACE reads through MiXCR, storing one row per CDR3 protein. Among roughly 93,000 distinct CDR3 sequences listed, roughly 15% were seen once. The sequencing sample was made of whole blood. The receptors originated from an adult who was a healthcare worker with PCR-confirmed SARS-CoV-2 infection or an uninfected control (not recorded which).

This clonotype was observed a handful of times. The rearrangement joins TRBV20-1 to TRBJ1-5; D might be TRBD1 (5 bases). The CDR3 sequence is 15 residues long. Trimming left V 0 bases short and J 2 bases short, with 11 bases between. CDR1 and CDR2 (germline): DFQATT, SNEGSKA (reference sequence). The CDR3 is CSARDRVKGNQPQHF. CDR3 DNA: TGCAGTGCTAGAGACAGGGTCAAGGGCAATCAGCCCCAGCATTTT.

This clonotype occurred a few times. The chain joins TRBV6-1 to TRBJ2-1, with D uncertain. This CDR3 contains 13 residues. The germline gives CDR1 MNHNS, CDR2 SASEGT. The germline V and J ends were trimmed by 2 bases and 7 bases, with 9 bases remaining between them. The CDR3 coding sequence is TGTGCCAGCAGTGAAATGGGTCGAAATGAGCAGTTCTTC. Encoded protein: CASSEMGRNEQFF.

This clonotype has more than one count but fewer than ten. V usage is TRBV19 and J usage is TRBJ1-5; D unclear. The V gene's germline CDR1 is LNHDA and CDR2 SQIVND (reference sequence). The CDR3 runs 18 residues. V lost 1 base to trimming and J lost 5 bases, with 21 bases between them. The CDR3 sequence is CASSIAAEFMMGYQPQHF. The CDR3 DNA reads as TGTGCCAGTAGTATAGCGGCGGAGTTCATGATGGGTTATCAGCCCCAGCATTTT.

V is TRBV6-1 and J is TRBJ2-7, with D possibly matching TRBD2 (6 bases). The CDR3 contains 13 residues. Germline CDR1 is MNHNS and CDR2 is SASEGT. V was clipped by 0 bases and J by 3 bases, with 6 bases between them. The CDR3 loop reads CASSEAGSYEQYV. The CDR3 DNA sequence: TGTGCCAGCAGTGAAGCCGGGAGCTACGAGCAGTACGTC.

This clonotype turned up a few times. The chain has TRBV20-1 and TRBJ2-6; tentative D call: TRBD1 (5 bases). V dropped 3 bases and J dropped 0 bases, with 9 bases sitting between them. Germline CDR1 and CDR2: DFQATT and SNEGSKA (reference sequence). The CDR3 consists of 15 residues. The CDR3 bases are TGCAGTGCTAGTGCCCAGGGCTCTGGGGCCAACGTCCTGACTTTC. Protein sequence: CSASAQGSGANVLTF.

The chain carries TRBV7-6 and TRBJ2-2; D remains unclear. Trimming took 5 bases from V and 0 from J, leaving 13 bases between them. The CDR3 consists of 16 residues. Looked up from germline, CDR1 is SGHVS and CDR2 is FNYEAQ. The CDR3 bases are TGTGCCAGCAGCCCCTTTTTCAAACCGAACACCGGGGAGCTGTTTTTT. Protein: CASSPFFKPNTGELFF.

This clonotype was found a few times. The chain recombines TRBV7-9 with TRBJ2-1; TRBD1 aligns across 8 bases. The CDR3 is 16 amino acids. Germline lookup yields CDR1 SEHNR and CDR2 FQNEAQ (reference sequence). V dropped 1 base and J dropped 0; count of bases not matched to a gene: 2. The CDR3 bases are TGTGCCAGCAGCTTAGGGACAGGGAGCTCCTACAATGAGCAGTTCTTC. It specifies CASSLGTGSSYNEQFF.

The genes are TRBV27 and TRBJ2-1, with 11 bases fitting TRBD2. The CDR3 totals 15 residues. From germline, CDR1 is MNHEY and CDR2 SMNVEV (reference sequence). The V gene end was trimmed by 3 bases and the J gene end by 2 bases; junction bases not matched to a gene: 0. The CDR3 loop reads CASSFSGGAYNEQFF. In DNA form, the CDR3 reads TGTGCCAGCAGTTTTAGCGGGGGGGCCTACAATGAGCAGTTCTTC.

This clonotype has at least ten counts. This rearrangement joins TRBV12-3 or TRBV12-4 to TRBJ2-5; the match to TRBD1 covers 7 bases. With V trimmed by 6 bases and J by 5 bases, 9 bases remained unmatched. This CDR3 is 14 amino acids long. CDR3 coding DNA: TGTGCCAGCAGCAAGACGACAGGGAGCGAGACCCAGTACTTC. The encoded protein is CASSKTTGSETQYF.